A single sample gave rise to the 4 T cell receptor beta chains below, sequenced in a study of blood T cell repertoires in COVID-19. Measured with immunoSEQ multiplex PCR; TCRdb has only the in-frame clones, and not every one. The sample includes approximately 26,000 clones, around 91% of them seen just once. The sequenced sample consisted of peripheral blood. Receptor source: an older woman with active COVID-19.

The genes are TRBV28 and TRBJ2-7; 8 bases are shared with TRBD2. V lost 6 bases and J lost 2; bases outside the gene matches: 9. Germline CDR1 is MDHEN and CDR2 is SYDVKM. The CDR3 runs 15 residues. The CDR3 region has the DNA TGTGCCAGCAGGTCCGGGGGGGCAGGCGCCTACGAGCAGTACTTC. Amino acids: CASRSGGAGAYEQYF.

This clone was seen a single time. The chain recombines TRBV5-1 with TRBJ1-1; D gene ambiguous. The CDR3 extends over 13 amino acids. Germline loops: CDR1 SGHRS, CDR2 YFSETQ. V gave up 0 bases and J gave up 5 bases, with 8 bases separating them. The CDR3 nucleotides are TGCGCCAGCAGCTTGGTTGGGGAGACTGAAGCTTTCTTT. It codes for CASSLVGETEAFF.

The V and J genes are TRBV28 and TRBJ2-3; TRBD2 agrees at 9 bases. This CDR3 is 16 amino acids long. Germline CDR1 and CDR2: MDHEN and SYDVKM. V was pared by 5 bases and J by 1 base, with 7 bases of the junction left unmatched. This CDR3 is CASSRTLAGGTDTQYF. The CDR3 DNA reads as TGTGCCAGCAGTCGGACGTTAGCGGGAGGCACAGATACGCAGTATTTT.

This sequence joins TRBV28 and TRBJ1-6; 7 bases map to TRBD1. Germline loops: CDR1 MDHEN, CDR2 SYDVKM. The CDR3 sequence is 14 residues long. Trimming took 5 bases from V and 9 from J; bases not matched to a gene: 7. CDR3 in amino acids: CASSNRGFGSPLHF. Here the CDR3 DNA reads TGTGCCAGCAGTAACAGGGGTTTTGGTTCACCCCTCCACTTT.